These 5 T cell receptor beta chains originate from one sample sequenced in a study of T cells expressing NK-cell markers. With the 5' RACE reads reprocessed, TCRdb shows one record per CDR3 protein and no DNA. Its table lists about 150,000 distinct CDR3 sequences. What was sequenced was blood T cells: a sorted CD56 or NKG2C T cell subset, CD4+ or CD8+ T cells, or bulk PBMC T cells (not recorded which). Every receptor here comes from a woman in her forties or fifties in good health.

The genes are TRBV5-6 and TRBJ2-7; there is no DNA to check the TCRdb D call of TRBD1. CDR3 length: 15 residues. The germline CDR1 and CDR2 sequences are SGHDT and YYEEEE. The CDR3 sequence: CASSLDPHGAYEQYF.

The CDR3 is CASKGGGPHLSDEQFF. The rearrangement links TRBV19 to TRBJ2-1; checking the TCRdb D call of TRBD1 is not possible without DNA. The CDR3 runs 16 residues. Germline lookup yields CDR1 LNHDA and CDR2 SQIVND (reference sequence). Looking up the rest from reference TRBV19 and TRBJ2-1 gives the full variable domain: DGGITQSPKYLFRKEGQNVTLSCEQNLNHDAMYWYRQDPGQGLRLIYYSQIVNDFQKGDIAEGYSVSREKKESFPLTVTSAQKNPTAFYLCASKGGGPHLSDEQFFGPGTRLTVL.

The V call is TRBV5-1, the J call TRBJ2-3. CDR3 length equals 16 residues. The germline gives CDR1 SGHRS, CDR2 YFSETQ. The CDR3 here is CASSLDSLTSTDTQYF. The entire variable domain, with the rest obtained from reference TRBV5-1 and TRBJ2-3, is as follows: KAGVTQTPRYLIKTRGQQVTLSCSPISGHRSVSWYQQTPGQGLQFLFEYFSETQRNKGNFPGRFSGRQFSNSRSEMNVSTLELGDSALYLCASSLDSLTSTDTQYFGPGTRLTVL.

The chain couples TRBV4-1 to TRBJ2-2; TCRdb's D call, TRBD1, is unchecked because there is no DNA. The CDR3 spans 15 residues. The germline V gene encodes CDR1 MGHRA and CDR2 YSYEKL. The CDR3 loop is CASSQVGGRVGELFF.

V and J are TRBV7-8 and TRBJ1-1; no DNA is available, so the TRBD1 call from TCRdb remains unchecked. The germline V gene has CDR1 SGHVS and CDR2 FQNEAQ. This CDR3 has 13 amino acids. The CDR3: CASSKGQVSEAFF.